Presented here are 31 T cell receptor beta chains from one specimen sequenced in a study of cytotoxic CD8 clonotypes in ibrutinib-treated CLL. Repertoires were generated with immunoSEQ multiplex PCR, while TCRdb's copy carries only in-frame clones and drops some. The table has roughly 250,000 clones, 70% seen once; the top ten hold 15% to 19%. The sequenced sample was PBMCs, obtained after 24 months of ibrutinib treatment. Receptors were obtained from a human donor with chronic lymphocytic leukemia.

The chain employs TRBV6-5 and TRBJ2-3; 7 bases agree with TRBD1. In germline, CDR1 is MNHEY, CDR2 SVGAGI. V shed 7 bases, J shed 2 bases, and the junction held 9 bases outside the gene matches. The CDR3 extends over 15 amino acids. CDR3: CASTLGTDITDTQYF. CDR3 coding DNA: TGTGCCAGCACCTTAGGGACAGACATCACAGATACGCAGTATTTT.

Only a few counts were recorded for this clone. The chain recombines TRBV2 with TRBJ2-7; no clear D. Germline V gene lookup returns CDR1 SNHLY and CDR2 FYNNEI. CDR3 length equals 10 residues. V shed 4 bases and J shed 7 bases, with 5 bases lying between them. The CDR3 DNA reads TGTGCCAGCAGTGTGGAGGAGCAGTACTTC. Translating it yields CASSVEEQYF.

The V and J genes are TRBV13 and TRBJ2-2; 10 bases are a match to TRBD2. The CDR3 spans 18 residues. J lost 2 bases, V lost 4 bases, and 10 bases had no gene match. Germline V CDR1 and CDR2: PRHDT, FYEKMQ (reference sequence). CDR3: CASSSMLLAGVNTGELFF. The DNA of the CDR3 is TGTGCCAGCAGCTCAATGCTCCTAGCGGGGGTAAACACCGGGGAGCTGTTTTTT.

The chain is built from TRBV27 and TRBJ1-2, with no clear D. The CDR3 runs to 14 residues. Germline V gene sequence: CDR1 MNHEY, CDR2 SMNVEV (reference sequence). V gave up 3 bases and J gave up 6 bases, with 14 bases separating them. CDR3 in DNA: TGTGCCAGCAGTTTCCGGGGAACGATGGATGGCTACACCTTC. This gives the protein CASSFRGTMDGYTF.

The rearrangement uses TRBV27 and TRBJ1-4; D gene ambiguous. CDR1 is MNHEY, CDR2 SMNVEV, per germline (reference sequence). V shed 5 bases and J shed 7 bases, with 11 bases lying between them. The CDR3 contains 13 residues. The CDR3 is CASSPRMGEKLFF. For the CDR3, the DNA is TGTGCCAGCAGTCCCCGAATGGGTGAAAAACTGTTTTTT.

A word on this clone: This specimen includes other DNA sequences encoding the same CDR3. The rearrangement uses TRBV30 and TRBJ1-1, with TRBD1 matching over 7 bases. Germline-derived CDR1 and CDR2 are GTSNPN and SVGIG (reference sequence). The CDR3 totals 13 residues. The V gene end was trimmed by 2 bases and the J gene end by 5 bases; junction bases not matched to a gene: 5. The CDR3 nucleotides are TGTGCCTGGAGTCGACAGGGAGGTACTGAAGCTTTCTTT. Translated: CAWSRQGGTEAFF.

The chain couples TRBV7-6 to TRBJ2-7; 7 nucleotides align to TRBD2. V shed 6 bases, J shed 3 bases, and the junction held 5 bases outside the gene matches. Per the germline V gene, CDR1 is SGHVS and CDR2 is FNYEAQ. The length of the CDR3 is 13 residues. The CDR3 sequence: CASSLQRDYEQYF. CDR3 DNA sequence: TGTGCCAGCAGTCTCCAGCGGGACTACGAGCAGTACTTC.

The V gene is TRBV5-1, the J gene TRBJ2-7; 12 nucleotides match TRBD2. The CDR3 length is 15 residues. The trim removed 3 bases at V and 2 bases at J, leaving 3 bases unmatched. CDR1 and CDR2 (germline): SGHRS, YFSETQ. The CDR3 DNA is TGCGCCAGCAGCTACACTAGCGGGGGGACCTACGAGCAGTACTTC. Encoded protein: CASSYTSGGTYEQYF.

The chain is built from TRBV28 and TRBJ2-4; either TRBD1 or TRBD2 may supply D (6 bases each). The CDR3 is 16 residues long. Trimming removed 3 bases at V and 5 bases at J, with 17 bases between. Germline CDR1 and CDR2: MDHEN and SYDVKM. The CDR3 is CASSLVHARGQNIQYF. The CDR3 nucleotides are TGTGCCAGCAGTTTGGTGCACGCCCGGGGGCAAAACATTCAGTACTTC.

The gene calls are TRBV5-1 and TRBJ2-3, with 7 bases that match TRBD1. The length of the CDR3 is 16 residues. J lost 5 bases, V lost 0 bases, and 9 bases had no gene match. Germline CDR1 reads SGHRS; CDR2 reads YFSETQ. In DNA, the CDR3 is TGCGCCAGCAGCTTGGCCACGTACAGGGGAGAAGATACGCAGTATTTT. Encoded protein: CASSLATYRGEDTQYF.

J is TRBJ2-1 and V is TRBV2, with no clear D. The CDR3 loop spans 14 amino acids. Trimming took 6 bases from V and 9 from J, leaving 18 bases between them. Germline V gene data show CDR1 as SNHLY and CDR2 as FYNNEI. The CDR3 DNA follows: TGTGCCAGCAGCTGGACCAGCGCACCGGGTGAGCAGTTCTTC. It is translated as CASSWTSAPGEQFF. Full variable domain (remainder filled in from reference TRBV2 and TRBJ2-1): EPEVTQTPSHQVTQMGQEVILRCVPISNHLYFYWYRQILGQKVEFLVSFYNNEISEKSEIFDDQFSVERPDGSNFTLKIRSTKLEDSAMYFCASSWTSAPGEQFFGPGTRLTVL.

The chain uses TRBV6-5 and TRBJ2-7, with TRBD2 matching over 7 bases. The CDR3 runs to 13 residues. The germline gives CDR1 MNHEY, CDR2 SVGAGI. V gave up 6 bases and J gave up 2 bases; unmatched junction bases: 4. The CDR3 reads CASSRGLAYEQYF. CDR3 DNA: TGTGCCAGCAGCAGAGGACTAGCCTACGAGCAGTACTTC.

J is TRBJ2-7 and V is TRBV7-2, with TRBD2 matching 10 bases. After removal of 5 bases from V and 2 bases from J, the junction contained 6 bases not matched to a gene. Germline-derived CDR1 and CDR2 are SGHTA and FQGNSA. The CDR3 loop spans 15 amino acids. The CDR3 DNA follows: TGTGCCAGCAGCCCAGTAGCGGGAGGAGCCTACGAGCAGTACTTC. This gives the protein CASSPVAGGAYEQYF.

Note on this clone: Germline and junction disagree at one end, which may indicate a read error. V is TRBV6-4 and J is TRBJ2-1; weak D call: TRBD2 (5 bases). The CDR3 extends over 14 amino acids. The germline V gene has CDR1 MRHNA and CDR2 SNTAGT. The CDR3 loop is CASSRASSHNEQFF. The CDR3 region has the DNA TGTGCCAGCAGTAGGGCTAGCTCCCACAATGAGCAGTTCTTC.

The genes are TRBV27 and TRBJ2-7; 7 bases are a match to TRBD1. The CDR3 has 15 residues. The germline gives CDR1 MNHEY, CDR2 SMNVEV (reference sequence). With V trimmed by 6 bases and J by 2 bases, 10 bases remained unmatched. The CDR3 sequence is CASRMGQIIPYEQYF. CDR3 DNA sequence: TGTGCCAGCAGGATGGGACAGATTATTCCCTACGAGCAGTACTTC.

This clone came up a few times. The V gene is TRBV18, the J gene TRBJ2-7, with 9 bases lining up with TRBD2. The CDR3 is made up of 16 amino acids. The trim removed 3 bases at V and 3 bases at J, leaving 9 bases unmatched. In germline, CDR1 is KGHSH, CDR2 LQKENI. CDR3 bases: TGTGCCAGCTCACCGACCTTAGCGGGAGTAGGCTACGAGCAGTACTTC. It codes for CASSPTLAGVGYEQYF.

The V call is TRBV25-1, the J call TRBJ2-3, with unresolved D. The germline V and J ends were trimmed by 7 bases and 1 base, with 12 bases remaining between them. Germline CDR1 reads MGHDK; CDR2 reads SYGVNS. The CDR3 is 14 residues long. The CDR3 DNA sequence: TGTGCCAGCATGGACCCCTGGGGCACAGATACGCAGTATTTT. As protein: CASMDPWGTDTQYF.

This chain uses TRBV23-1 with TRBJ1-5, with a weak D call TRBD1 (5 bases). TRBV23-1 is filed as an ORF, its function uncertain. The CDR3 runs to 14 residues. The V and J ends lost 7 bases and 5 bases respectively, with 15 bases between them. The chain's CDR3 is CASKAQGTYQPQHF. The CDR3 bases are TGCGCCAGCAAGGCTCAGGGCACTTATCAGCCCCAGCATTTT.

The V gene is TRBV2, the J gene TRBJ2-5; TRBD1 agrees at 8 bases. Unmatched junction bases numbered 5, after V lost 6 bases and J lost 5 bases. Germline values: CDR1 SNHLY, CDR2 FYNNEI. The length of the CDR3 is 13 residues. The CDR3 reads CASRGQGWETQYF. CDR3 nucleotides: TGTGCCAGCAGAGGACAGGGTTGGGAGACCCAGTACTTC. Looking up the rest from reference TRBV2 and TRBJ2-5 gives the full variable domain: EPEVTQTPSHQVTQMGQEVILRCVPISNHLYFYWYRQILGQKVEFLVSFYNNEISEKSEIFDDQFSVERPDGSNFTLKIRSTKLEDSAMYFCASRGQGWETQYFGPGTRLLVL.

V gene TRBV6-6 combines with J gene TRBJ2-7; TRBD1 or TRBD2 may be the D gene (5 bases each). V was trimmed by 8 bases and J by 3 bases, leaving 20 bases between them. This CDR3 is 15 amino acids long. The germline V gene encodes CDR1 MNHNY and CDR2 SVGAGI (reference sequence). Here the CDR3 DNA reads TGTGCCAGCGGAGTCGGGACCGGGGCGAGCTACGAGCAGTACTTC. Translated: CASGVGTGASYEQYF.

This clone was recorded a few times. Other nucleotide sequences in the sample specify the same CDR3. The chain is built from TRBV20-1 and TRBJ2-2; no definite D call. The V gene's germline CDR1 is DFQATT and CDR2 SNEGSKA (reference sequence). The CDR3 is made up of 11 amino acids. V lost 5 bases and J lost 6, with 7 bases in between. The CDR3 spells CSARTAGELFF. The CDR3 DNA sequence: TGCAGTGCTCGGACCGCCGGGGAGCTGTTTTTT.

In this sample, this clone turned up a few times. The rearrangement links TRBV7-3 to TRBJ2-1, with D perhaps matching TRBD2 (6 bases). Per germline, CDR1 SGHTA and CDR2 FQGTGA. The CDR3 length is 15 residues. V lost 3 bases to trimming and J lost 8 bases, with 17 bases between them. CDR3 sequence reads: CASSLGGVEYDEQFF. The CDR3 DNA follows: TGTGCCAGCAGCTTGGGCGGGGTGGAGTATGATGAGCAGTTCTTC.

The rearrangement links TRBV28 to TRBJ2-7, with D hard to call. The CDR3 has 12 residues. V lost 6 bases, J lost 1 base, and 7 bases lay in between. Looked up from germline, CDR1 is MDHEN and CDR2 is SYDVKM. The CDR3 sequence: CASSSGSYEQYF. The CDR3 DNA sequence: TGTGCCAGCAGCTCCGGGTCCTACGAGCAGTACTTC.

The chain uses TRBV9 and TRBJ2-3; maybe TRBD2 (5 bases). This CDR3 comprises 13 residues. V was trimmed by 3 bases and J by 2 bases, leaving 7 bases between them. The germline V gene encodes CDR1 SGDLS and CDR2 YYNGEE. CDR3 protein: CASSGRYTDTQYF. CDR3 nucleotides: TGTGCCAGCAGCGGGAGGTACACAGATACGCAGTATTTT. The full variable domain, rest sourced from reference TRBV9 and TRBJ2-3, is DSGVTQTPKHLITATGQRVTLRCSPRSGDLSVYWYQQSLDQGLQFLIQYYNGEERAKGNILERFSAQQFPDLHSELNLSSLELGDSALYFCASSGRYTDTQYFGPGTRLTVL.

The chain recombines TRBV9 with TRBJ2-1; 11 positions agree with TRBD2. The CDR3 is made up of 15 amino acids. With V trimmed by 4 bases and J by 5 bases, 5 bases remained unmatched. Per the germline V gene, CDR1 is SGDLS and CDR2 is YYNGEE. Here the CDR3 reads CASSPSLAGDNEQFF. For the CDR3, the DNA is TGTGCCAGCAGCCCCTCACTAGCGGGAGACAATGAGCAGTTCTTC. The full variable domain, completed using reference TRBV9 and TRBJ2-1, is DSGVTQTPKHLITATGQRVTLRCSPRSGDLSVYWYQQSLDQGLQFLIQYYNGEERAKGNILERFSAQQFPDLHSELNLSSLELGDSALYFCASSPSLAGDNEQFFGPGTRLTVL.

This clone was seen repeatedly, ten times or more. The rearrangement links TRBV9 to TRBJ2-5, with 8 bases lining up with TRBD1. The CDR3 length is 14 residues. The V gene end was trimmed by 0 bases and the J gene end by 5 bases; junction bases not matched to a gene: 3. The germline CDR1 and CDR2 sequences are SGDLS and YYNGEE. CDR3 in amino acids: CASSVGTGKETQYF. CDR3 nucleotides: TGTGCCAGCAGCGTAGGGACAGGGAAGGAGACCCAGTACTTC.

The chain is built from TRBV7-9 and TRBJ1-6, with 7 bases matching TRBD1. V dropped 4 bases and J dropped 8; count of bases not matched to a gene: 2. CDR3 length equals 13 residues. Germline CDR1 is SEHNR and CDR2 is FQNEAQ (reference sequence). The CDR3 here is CASSSGTDSPLHF. In DNA form, the CDR3 reads TGTGCCAGCAGCTCCGGGACAGATTCACCCCTCCACTTT. The full variable domain, its missing parts supplied by reference TRBV7-9 and TRBJ1-6, is DTGVSQNPRHKITKRGQNVTFRCDPISEHNRLYWYRQTLGQGPEFLTYFQNEAQLEKSRLLSDRFSAERPKGSFSTLEIQRTEQGDSAMYLCASSSGTDSPLHFGNGTRLTVT.

This clone was counted a few times. The chain has TRBV6-6 and TRBJ1-3, with D perhaps TRBD1 (5 bases). V dropped 5 bases and J dropped 3 bases, with 14 bases sitting between them. The CDR3 spans 15 residues. Germline lookup yields CDR1 MNHNY and CDR2 SVGAGI (reference sequence). This CDR3 is CASSPTVTRGNTIYF. For the CDR3, the DNA is TGTGCCAGCAGTCCGACAGTAACCCGTGGAAACACCATATATTTT.

The chain recombines TRBV6-1 with TRBJ2-7; possibly TRBD2 for D (6 bases). Trimming shortened V by 11 bases and J by 2 bases, and 10 bases separated the two germline ends. CDR1 is MNHNS, CDR2 SASEGT, per germline. The CDR3 sequence is 11 residues long. CDR3 loop: CAGGPTYEQYF. The CDR3 DNA is TGTGCCGGAGGGCCTACCTACGAGCAGTACTTC.

J is TRBJ2-7 and V is TRBV4-2, with a possible D match to TRBD2 (5 bases). This CDR3 has 13 amino acids. CDR1 is LGHNA, CDR2 YNFKEQ, per germline. The ends were cut back, 2 bases at V and 2 bases at J, with 7 bases in the middle. CDR3 bases: TGTGCCAGCAGCCAAACCGGGACCTACGAGCAGTACTTC. Amino acid sequence: CASSQTGTYEQYF.

The chain links TRBV2 to TRBJ2-5; weak D call: TRBD1 (6 bases). V was pared by 8 bases and J by 5 bases, with 15 bases between. The germline V gene has CDR1 SNHLY and CDR2 FYNNEI. This CDR3 is built from 13 residues. CDR3 protein: CASQQGFYETQYF. The DNA of the CDR3 is TGTGCCAGCCAACAGGGCTTTTACGAGACCCAGTACTTC.